Listed below are T cell receptor beta chains from one sample, sequenced in a study of blood T cell repertoires in COVID-19. Clones were read by immunoSEQ multiplex PCR, and TCRdb kept only the in-frame ones, dropping some. The data hold approximately 210,000 clones, with around 90% observed a single time. Sequenced sample: PBMCs or T cells enriched from blood (not recorded which). All receptors derive from a woman between 45 and 60 years old with acute COVID-19. The CDR3 runs from the conserved cysteine through the conserved F or W. Not all rows give a size; the values are once, few, many and, for expanded clones, a class.

j_call clone_size v_call cdr3_aa
TRBJ2-2 few TRBV7-6 CASSLRQGHTGELFF
TRBJ2-1 NA TRBV30 CAWKSGRVPYNEQFF
TRBJ1-6 NA TRBV5-4 CASTTRPSDRENSPLHF
TRBJ2-7 NA TRBV15 CATSRVRQAAYEQYF
TRBJ2-5 NA TRBV9 CASSVGDGGETQYF
TRBJ1-2 NA TRBV28 CASSPHDRGQGGYTF
TRBJ1-5 NA TRBV19 CASSMSAGVYSNQPQHF
TRBJ2-1 NA TRBV5-6 CASSSSRLAGGPQNEQFF
TRBJ1-4 NA TRBV28 CASSFPPGAGEKLFF
TRBJ2-3 NA TRBV30 CAWSYPTQYF
TRBJ2-5 NA TRBV9 CASSRTGGYYNRETQYF
TRBJ2-2 NA TRBV27 CASSLLGGRGTGELFF
TRBJ2-1 NA TRBV7-2 CASSFYPQRGAVNEQFF
TRBJ2-3 NA TRBV27 CASSLDRTDTQYF
TRBJ2-7 NA TRBV27 CASRGQDSYEQYF
TRBJ1-2 once TRBV5-1 CASSSTPSTNYGYTF
TRBJ2-3 NA TRBV7-2 CASSSRSTEDTQYF
TRBJ2-1 NA TRBV7-9 CASSLGLYNEQFF
TRBJ1-5 NA TRBV6-1 CASSEDPGHNQPQHF
TRBJ2-1 NA TRBV23-1 CASSLGTSGFMLQFF
TRBJ1-5 NA TRBV2 CASSGVGGTQPQHF
TRBJ1-2 few TRBV6-5 CASRTENYGYTF
TRBJ1-4 NA TRBV19 CASSSRRGRDEKLFF
TRBJ2-7 NA TRBV7-8 CASSSGMLTVQYF
TRBJ1-2 NA TRBV30 CAWSRSYGYTF
TRBJ2-7 NA TRBV4-2 CASSQASGISSYEQYF
TRBJ1-5 NA TRBV27 CASGERDQPQHF
TRBJ2-7 NA TRBV3-1/TRBV3-2 CASSRTSGGEQYF
TRBJ2-1 NA TRBV27 CASSSSGYNEQFF
TRBJ2-7 NA TRBV6-6 CASRSPGQLSYEQYF
TRBJ1-1 NA TRBV9 CASSEIATPETTEAFF
TRBJ2-1 NA TRBV24-1 CATSGLGSGAQFF
TRBJ2-2 NA TRBV10-3 CAISDTGLNTGELFF
TRBJ2-1 NA TRBV27 CASLAGNSYNEQFF
TRBJ1-1 once TRBV2 CASRGQGMNTEAFF
TRBJ2-7 NA TRBV5-1 CASSPIAGVSYEQYF
TRBJ2-5 NA TRBV27 CASSLGSQILAGEGETQYF
TRBJ2-1 few TRBV2 CASSENLYNEQFF
TRBJ1-3 NA TRBV19 CASSTTGFGNTIYF
TRBJ2-2 NA TRBV7-8 CASSSRLGTLNTGELFF
TRBJ1-2 NA TRBV27 CASSSNPGQGGYTF
TRBJ2-4 NA TRBV15 CATSRDRGTALAKNIQYF
TRBJ2-7 NA TRBV11-2 CASSPGTSGPYEQYF
TRBJ2-7 NA TRBV7-7 CASSLVLTREGQTAPEQYF
TRBJ2-3 NA TRBV9 CASSVLAAWGTQYF
TRBJ2-1 NA TRBV18 CASSFPGLAGGAYNEQFF
TRBJ1-2 NA TRBV11-2 CASSPADNYGYTF
TRBJ1-2 NA TRBV6-2/TRBV6-3 CASSWGPYGYTF
TRBJ1-5 NA TRBV5-8 CASSLGSPYRSNQPQHF
TRBJ2-1 NA TRBV7-3 CASSSSHGEQFF
TRBJ2-2 NA TRBV5-1 CASSSGSSGLTGELFF